The rows below give T cell receptor beta chains drawn from one sample of a study of OX40 agonist ivuxolimab in advanced cancers. Clones were sequenced by immunoSEQ multiplex PCR, and TCRdb holds only the in-frame ones, with some missing. The profile shows 65,000 to 70,000 clones, more than 85% of them singletons. The sequences come from CD4+ or CD8+ T cells sorted from blood, collected in a trial of the OX40 agonist ivuxolimab. Every receptor here comes from an adult with an advanced solid tumor such as melanoma, head and neck, liver or kidney cancer. The CDR3 runs from the conserved cysteine through the conserved F or W. D genes are given only for firm matches.

cdr3_aa v_call d_call j_call
CASKMGGPQDQPQHF TRBV28 - TRBJ1-5
CASSQMGPTDTQYF TRBV10-1 - TRBJ2-3
CASSVDNEQFF TRBV9 - TRBJ2-1
CSGRSTDTQYF TRBV20-1 - TRBJ2-3
CASSPGAKLTYEQYF TRBV19 - TRBJ2-7
CASSLGRALTDTQYF TRBV5-6 - TRBJ2-3
CASSALSGANVLTF TRBV5-1 - TRBJ2-6
CASSKTGDTQYF TRBV19 - TRBJ2-3
CASSQELAFEQYF TRBV4-1 TRBD2 TRBJ2-7
CASSLLGTDKNIQYF TRBV18 - TRBJ2-4
CASRPGSTDTQYF TRBV2 - TRBJ2-3
CASSLFQGLAGGNEQFF TRBV7-3 TRBD2 TRBJ2-1
CASRPGASSGNTIYF TRBV6-1 - TRBJ1-3
CASSPSKGGANVLTF TRBV5-1 - TRBJ2-6
CSVGRTEAFF TRBV29-1 - TRBJ1-1
CAWNRGSGGPEQYF TRBV30 TRBD2 TRBJ2-7
CASSPEGKTYEQYF TRBV18 - TRBJ2-7
CASSPPSGRTGELFF TRBV5-6 TRBD2 TRBJ2-2
CASSSGDRDEKLFF TRBV5-1 TRBD1 TRBJ1-4
CASSESGGNTIYF TRBV10-1 - TRBJ1-3
CSVGQPNYGYTF TRBV29-1 - TRBJ1-2
CASSSGQIYGYTF TRBV10-2 - TRBJ1-2
CASSLVLSSGVKTGELFF TRBV11-2 - TRBJ2-2
CASSLVSQNYGYTF TRBV5-4 - TRBJ1-2
CASSEGMGSNQPQHF TRBV6-1 - TRBJ1-5
CASSAGQLYEQYF TRBV6-6 - TRBJ2-7
CASSPTGFYNEQFF TRBV7-9 - TRBJ2-1
CASSSRARATDTQYF TRBV6-5 - TRBJ2-3
CASRGPLSTEAFF TRBV28 - TRBJ1-1
CASSRDRGPYEQYF TRBV4-1 TRBD1 TRBJ2-7
CASTSTASYEQYF TRBV28 - TRBJ2-7
CASSLGRGLAGTEAFF TRBV5-4 - TRBJ1-1
CASRENYEQYF TRBV25-1 - TRBJ2-7
CASTNPGGQPQHF TRBV6-1 - TRBJ1-5
CASSLRLPGEQYF TRBV7-3 - TRBJ2-7
CASRHQKLGAFF TRBV19 - TRBJ1-1
CAAQGLVSSSYEQYF TRBV2 TRBD2 TRBJ2-7
CASSLADSPLHF TRBV11-2 - TRBJ1-6
CASSSGQGIFGTEAFF TRBV6-5 TRBD1 TRBJ1-1
CSVEGTQREVGRNEQFF TRBV29-1 TRBD2 TRBJ2-1
CASSEVGEQFF TRBV6-1 - TRBJ2-1
CSVVRGLVTEAFF TRBV29-1 - TRBJ1-1
CASSPPRPGTSGAEEFF TRBV27 TRBD2 TRBJ2-1
CASSSGHYTDTQYF TRBV7-2 - TRBJ2-3
CASSLQSGIHEQYF TRBV5-6 TRBD2 TRBJ2-7
CASSLWQNTIYF TRBV11-2 - TRBJ1-3
CASSSDLLAGVFYNEQFF TRBV5-6 TRBD2 TRBJ2-1
CASSFLLAGGPSGWSNTGELFF TRBV27 TRBD2 TRBJ2-2